This T cell receptor (beta chain) derives from a study of a mutant IDH1 vaccine in newly diagnosed glioma. Whole-study context: Patients began vaccination 4-6 weeks after radiotherapy alone, or with temozolomide cycles. Earlier care involved radiotherapy, temozolomide, or both, and the majority received both. Broader study findings: Vaccination induced immune responses in about 93% of patients.

The CDR3 loop spans 14 amino acids. V shed 5 bases and J 6 bases; nucleotides not matched to a gene: 8. Looked up from germline, CDR1 is LNHDA and CDR2 is SQIVND (reference sequence). The data were produced by immunoSEQ multiplex PCR, yet TCRdb's version contains in-frame clones alone and is incomplete. In the table there are about 36,000 clones, about four fifths of which are singletons. Points on this clone: Its specificity is not known.

The time point: week 11, during vaccination. One vaccine dose held 300 ug of mutant IDH1 20-mer peptide and came with topical imiquimod. Tumors from donors were new WHO grade 3 or 4 IDH1-mutant astrocytomas with ATRX loss. This clonotype originated in a woman aged 30 to 39 with glioma. Some clones in this sample may be carry-over from other donors' samples. The rearrangement uses TRBV19 and TRBJ2-7, with 9 bases aligning to TRBD2. The material sequenced was peripheral blood mononuclear cells (PBMCs), taken from a glioma patient whose treatment included an IDH1 peptide vaccine. The CDR3 coding sequence is TGTGCCAGTAGTTCGACTAGCGGAGGGGGCGAGCAGTACTTC. It codes for CASSSTSGGGEQYF.